This T cell receptor (beta chain) stems from a study of T cell changes during pregnancy in multiple sclerosis. V was cut by 5 bases and J by 7 bases, with 12 bases left in between. The germline V gene encodes CDR1 WNHNN and CDR2 SYGVQD (reference sequence). The CDR3 runs 12 residues. Here immunoSEQ multiplex PCR was the method, and the copy in TCRdb shows in-frame clones only, minus some. Altogether some 44,000 clones are present, around nine tenths being singletons, with the ten largest covering approximately 0.92%. This receptor was taken from a female donor with multiple sclerosis, enrolled in a pregnancy study. The rearrangement joins TRBV10-1 to TRBJ2-7; D gene ambiguous. The starting material was CD4+ T cells from peripheral blood mononuclear cells, obtained after pregnancy. CDR3 coding DNA: TGCGCCAGCAGTTACAATTCGGGTGAGCAGTACTTC. This translates into CASSYNSGEQYF.